This TCR beta chain stems from a study of graft-versus-host responses after intestinal transplantation. Notes on the study in general: The highest levels of circulating GvH clones went along with early declines in HvG clones after transplant.

Profiled with immunoSEQ multiplex PCR; TCRdb holds only in-frame clones, not every one. The sample yields tens of thousands of clones, 89% seen once. Tissue processing of the graft released intraepithelial and lamina propria lymphocytes from it. In regard to this clone: Its target is unknown.

This receptor was obtained from a human patient who received an intestinal transplant, so some T cells may come from the graft donor. The material was ileum tissue, obtained around 350 days after transplant.

The CDR3: CASSTGYPYGYTF. The CDR3 DNA sequence: TGTGCCAGTTCCACAGGGTACCCCTATGGCTACACCTTC. This rearrangement joins TRBV6-1 to TRBJ1-2, with D perhaps TRBD1 (6 bases). CDR1 is MNHNS, CDR2 SASEGT, per germline. The CDR3 is made up of 13 amino acids. Trimming cost V 9 bases and J 4 bases, with 15 bases left between them.